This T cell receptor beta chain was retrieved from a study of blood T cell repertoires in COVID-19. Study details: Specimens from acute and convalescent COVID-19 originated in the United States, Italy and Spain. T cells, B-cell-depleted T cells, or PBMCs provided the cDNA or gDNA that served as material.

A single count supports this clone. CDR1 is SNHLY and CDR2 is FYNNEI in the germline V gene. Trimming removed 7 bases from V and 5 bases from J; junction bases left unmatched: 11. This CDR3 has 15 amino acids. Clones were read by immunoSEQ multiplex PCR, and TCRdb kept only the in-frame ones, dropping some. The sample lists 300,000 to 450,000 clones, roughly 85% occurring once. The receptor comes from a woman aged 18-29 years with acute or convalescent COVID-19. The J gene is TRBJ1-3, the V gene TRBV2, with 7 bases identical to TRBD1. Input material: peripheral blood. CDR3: CASKNTGAERNTIYF. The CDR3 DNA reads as TGTGCCAGCAAGAACACAGGGGCCGAAAGAAACACCATATATTTT.